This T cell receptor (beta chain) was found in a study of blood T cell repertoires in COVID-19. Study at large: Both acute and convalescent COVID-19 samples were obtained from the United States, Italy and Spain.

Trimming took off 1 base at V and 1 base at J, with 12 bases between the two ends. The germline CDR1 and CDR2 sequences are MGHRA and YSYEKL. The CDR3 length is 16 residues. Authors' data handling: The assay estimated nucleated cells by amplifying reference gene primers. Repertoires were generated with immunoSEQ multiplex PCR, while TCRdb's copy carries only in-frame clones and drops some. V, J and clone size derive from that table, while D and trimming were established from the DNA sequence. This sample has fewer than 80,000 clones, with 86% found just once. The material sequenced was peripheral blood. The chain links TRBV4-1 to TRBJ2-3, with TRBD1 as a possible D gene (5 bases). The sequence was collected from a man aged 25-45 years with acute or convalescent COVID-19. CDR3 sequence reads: CASSQGTKGGTDTQYF. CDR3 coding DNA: TGCGCCAGCAGCCAAGGGACAAAAGGGGGCACAGATACGCAGTATTTT.